This T cell receptor beta chain originates from a study of T cell responses to AZD1222 COVID-19 vaccine. Method: immunoSEQ multiplex PCR; TCRdb's copy keeps in-frame clones and lacks some. Among approximately 140,000 clones listed, roughly 90% were seen once. CDR1 SGHRS and CDR2 YFSETQ come from the germline V gene. Trimming shortened V by 4 bases and J by 9 bases, and 14 bases separated the two germline ends. The CDR3 covers 13 residues. Notes on this clone: Antigen unknown.

Study-level results: Females made up more of the donors, who were largely white British, and clonal diversity may have come out too low. Targeting of unmutated variant regions was reportedly seen in nearly half of spike-specific TCRs.

Both about-4-week and about-12-week second-dose recipients were combined. The V call is TRBV5-1, the J call TRBJ2-1; D gene uncertain. The receptor comes from an adult who received the AZD1222 COVID-19 vaccine. The sample consisted of peripheral blood, taken 28 days after the second AZD1222 dose. Here the CDR3 DNA reads TGCGCCAGCAGCCCCGTTTTAGACTCTGAGCAGTTCTTC. Translating gives CASSPVLDSEQFF. Full variable domain (outside the CDR3, taken from reference TRBV5-1 and TRBJ2-1): KAGVTQTPRYLIKTRGQQVTLSCSPISGHRSVSWYQQTPGQGLQFLFEYFSETQRNKGNFPGRFSGRQFSNSRSEMNVSTLELGDSALYLCASSPVLDSEQFFGPGTRLTVL.